The 29 T cell receptor beta chains below all came from one sample that was sequenced in a study of shared clonotypes between healthy human individuals. Terminally differentiated effector memory CD45RA+ cells were excluded by CCR7 positive selection of CD45RO-negative cells. Assay used: immunoSEQ multiplex PCR; TCRdb lists only in-frame clones, some missing. This table holds hundreds of thousands of clones, around 96% found once. The material sequenced was naive CD8+ T cells sorted from blood. The receptors here all came from a woman aged 25 to 39 in good health.

The chain combines TRBV7-9 with TRBJ2-1, with TRBD2 matching 8 bases. With 1 base clipped from V and 2 bases from J, the junction kept 4 bases outside the gene matches. Germline assignment: CDR1 SEHNR and CDR2 FQNEAQ (reference sequence). This CDR3 is 16 amino acids long. This CDR3 reads CASSLGTGGPYNEQFF. CDR3 bases: TGTGCCAGCAGCTTAGGTACGGGAGGGCCCTACAATGAGCAGTTCTTC.

This clone was seen once. V usage is TRBV11-2 and J usage is TRBJ2-4, with D possibly matching TRBD2 (5 bases). The germline V gene has CDR1 SGHAT and CDR2 FQNNGV. The V end was cut by 4 bases, the J end by 5 bases, with 12 bases between. The CDR3 covers 14 residues. The CDR3 region is CASSSGRGQNIQYF. CDR3 nucleotide sequence: TGTGCCAGCAGCTCGGGGAGAGGGCAAAACATTCAGTACTTC.

CDR3 DNA sequence: TGTGCCAGCAGCTACCCTCTAGCGGGAGGCTCCTACAATGAGCAGTTCTTC. It codes for CASSYPLAGGSYNEQFF. The genes are TRBV7-9 and TRBJ2-1, with 11 nucleotides matching TRBD2. The CDR3 length is 17 residues. The germline gives CDR1 SEHNR, CDR2 FQNEAQ (reference sequence). V lost 4 bases and J lost 0; bases outside the gene matches: 5. The whole variable domain, filled in from reference TRBV7-9 and TRBJ2-1, reads DTGVSQNPRHKITKRGQNVTFRCDPISEHNRLYWYRQTLGQGPEFLTYFQNEAQLEKSRLLSDRFSAERPKGSFSTLEIQRTEQGDSAMYLCASSYPLAGGSYNEQFFGPGTRLTVL.

V is TRBV11-1 and J is TRBJ2-1; no definite D call. V was clipped by 2 bases and J by 9 bases, with 14 bases between them. Germline CDR1 is SGHAT and CDR2 is FQDESV (reference sequence). CDR3 length: 14 amino acids. The CDR3 DNA follows: TGTGCCAGCAGCTTATTCGCGGAGACGGGTGAGCAGTTCTTC. It codes for CASSLFAETGEQFF.

The chain carries TRBV14 and TRBJ2-1; D unclear. Trimming left V 4 bases short and J 12 bases short, with 16 bases between. Germline V gene lookup returns CDR1 SGHDN and CDR2 FVKESK. The CDR3 extends over 13 amino acids. The CDR3 loop is CASSPGRIVGQFF. CDR3 bases: TGTGCCAGCAGCCCCGGACGGATAGTGGGGCAGTTCTTC.

The J gene is TRBJ2-1, the V gene TRBV7-9; D unclear. This CDR3 region has 18 residues. Germline V lookup: CDR1 SEHNR, CDR2 FQNEAQ (reference sequence). Deletions cut 5 bases from V and 0 bases from J, with 20 bases between. The CDR3 spells CASSLGLPPHLSYNEQFF. DNA for the CDR3: TGTGCCAGCAGCCTCGGGTTGCCTCCCCACCTCTCCTACAATGAGCAGTTCTTC.

The rearrangement uses TRBV7-3 and TRBJ2-7, with 9 bases that match TRBD1. The CDR3 covers 17 residues. V lost 0 bases to trimming and J lost 5 bases; unmatched junction nucleotides: 11. CDR1 is SGHTA and CDR2 is FQGTGA in the germline V gene. CDR3 region: CASSLTPAGQGIHEQYF. The CDR3 DNA reads TGTGCCAGCAGCTTAACTCCTGCCGGACAGGGGATACACGAGCAGTACTTC.

The chain couples TRBV12-5 to TRBJ2-5; D gene unclear. Trimming removed 0 bases at V and 1 base at J, with 6 bases between. The CDR3 runs to 14 residues. Germline assignment: CDR1 LGHNT and CDR2 FRNRAP. The CDR3 is CASGLVSRQETQYF. The CDR3 bases are TGTGCTAGTGGTTTGGTTTCCCGCCAAGAGACCCAGTACTTC.

The chain uses TRBV4-1 and TRBJ2-7; tentatively, D is TRBD1 or TRBD2 (5 bases each). The germline V gene has CDR1 MGHRA and CDR2 YSYEKL. V dropped 0 bases and J dropped 5 bases, with 14 bases sitting between them. This CDR3 region has 15 residues. The CDR3 region has the DNA TGCGCCAGCAGCCAAGATAGGGGCAGAGGGAACGAGCAGTACTTC. Translation gives CASSQDRGRGNEQYF.

This rearrangement joins TRBV2 to TRBJ1-1, with 9 bases fitting TRBD1. CDR1 and CDR2 from the germline V gene are SNHLY and FYNNEI. The ends lost 2 bases at V and 1 base at J; junction bases unmatched: 5. CDR3 size: 16 residues. CDR3 DNA: TGTGCCAGCAGTGAAACCGGGACAGGGAAGAACACTGAAGCTTTCTTT. Protein sequence: CASSETGTGKNTEAFF.

The chain combines TRBV25-1 with TRBJ1-1; 8 nucleotides line up with TRBD1. Germline assignment: CDR1 MGHDK and CDR2 SYGVNS. The CDR3 extends over 15 amino acids. J was trimmed by 1 base and V by 0 bases; bases with no gene match: 1. The CDR3 DNA reads as TGTGCCAGCAGTGAATATCAGGGGGCGAACACTGAAGCTTTCTTT. The encoded protein is CASSEYQGANTEAFF.

V usage is TRBV28 and J usage is TRBJ2-5; 8 bases agree with TRBD2. Trimming removed 3 bases from V and 8 bases from J; junction bases left unmatched: 11. The germline V gene has CDR1 MDHEN and CDR2 SYDVKM. The CDR3 contains 15 residues. The chain's CDR3 is CASSFPAVSGNTQYF. The CDR3, as DNA: TGTGCCAGCAGTTTTCCCGCGGTTAGCGGGAACACCCAGTACTTC. The variable domain in full, completed from reference TRBV28 and TRBJ2-5, reads DVKVTQSSRYLVKRTGEKVFLECVQDMDHENMFWYRQDPGLGLRLIYFSYDVKMKEKGDIPEGYSVSREKKERFSLILESASTNQTSMYLCASSFPAVSGNTQYFGPGTRLLVL.

The chain carries TRBV2 and TRBJ1-1; perhaps TRBD1 as D (6 bases). The V and J ends lost 4 bases and 8 bases respectively, with 17 bases between them. Looked up from germline, CDR1 is SNHLY and CDR2 is FYNNEI. The CDR3 covers 14 residues. The CDR3 protein is CASSVSRGGSEAFF. CDR3 nucleotide sequence: TGTGCCAGCAGTGTAAGCCGGGGGGGCAGCGAAGCTTTCTTT.

Concerning this clone itself: This same CDR3 is encoded by further DNA sequences in the sample. The chain joins TRBV5-3 to TRBJ1-5; D is undetermined. TRBV5-3 qualifies as an ORF whose function is uncertain. The V and J ends lost 0 bases and 4 bases respectively, with 5 bases between them. The CDR3 spans 13 residues. CDR3 sequence (DNA): TGTGCCAGAAGCTTGGGCTTTAATCAGCCCCAGCATTTT. Residues: CARSLGFNQPQHF.

The chain couples TRBV5-5 to TRBJ2-3; TRBD2 agrees at 11 bases. V trimming: 1 base; J trimming: 8 bases; junction bases outside the gene matches: 6. Germline V gene lookup returns CDR1 SGHKS and CDR2 YYEKEE (reference sequence). The CDR3 length is 15 residues. CDR3 region: CASSLTSGSLVTQYF. CDR3 coding DNA: TGTGCCAGCAGCTTGACTAGCGGGAGTTTGGTTACGCAGTATTTT.

Comments on this clone: Distinct nucleotide sequences in the sample also encode this CDR3. The chain couples TRBV28 to TRBJ2-2; D possibly corresponds to TRBD1 (5 bases). Trimming cost V 3 bases and J 2 bases, with 7 bases left between them. Germline-derived CDR1 and CDR2 are MDHEN and SYDVKM. This CDR3 contains 14 residues. For the CDR3, the DNA is TGTGCCAGCAGTTTTCAGGGAAACACCGGGGAGCTGTTTTTT. Translation gives CASSFQGNTGELFF.

The chain uses TRBV2 and TRBJ2-1, with 10 bases matching TRBD2. The V gene's germline CDR1 is SNHLY and CDR2 FYNNEI. This CDR3 region has 16 residues. V shed 5 bases and J 3 bases; nucleotides not matched to a gene: 7. In nucleotides, the CDR3 is TGTGCCAGCAGTTCGCTAGCGGGGGTAAGCTACAATGAGCAGTTCTTC. Protein: CASSSLAGVSYNEQFF. Full variable domain (missing parts from reference TRBV2 and TRBJ2-1): EPEVTQTPSHQVTQMGQEVILRCVPISNHLYFYWYRQILGQKVEFLVSFYNNEISEKSEIFDDQFSVERPDGSNFTLKIRSTKLEDSAMYFCASSSLAGVSYNEQFFGPGTRLTVL.

In this sample, this clone turned up once. This chain uses TRBV28 with TRBJ2-7; D is uncertain. The CDR3 spans 15 residues. The germline gives CDR1 MDHEN, CDR2 SYDVKM. Trimming stripped 2 bases from V and 2 bases from J, with 13 bases between. CDR3 sequence reads: CASSLDLDGTYEQYF. CDR3 sequence (DNA): TGTGCCAGCAGTTTAGACCTAGACGGAACCTACGAGCAGTACTTC. The full variable domain, in which reference TRBV28 and TRBJ2-7 provide the parts outside the CDR3, is DVKVTQSSRYLVKRTGEKVFLECVQDMDHENMFWYRQDPGLGLRLIYFSYDVKMKEKGDIPEGYSVSREKKERFSLILESASTNQTSMYLCASSLDLDGTYEQYFGPGTRLTVT.

V gene TRBV7-9 combines with J gene TRBJ1-5; possible D gene TRBD1, 5 bases. V was cut by 5 bases and J by 5 bases, with 7 bases left in between. Germline V CDR1 and CDR2: SEHNR, FQNEAQ (reference sequence). The CDR3 has 12 amino acids. For the CDR3, the DNA is TGTGCCAGCAGCGGCAGGGATCAGCCCCAGCATTTT. This gives the protein CASSGRDQPQHF.

This clone was observed a single time. This chain joins TRBV5-1 and TRBJ2-7; tentatively, D is TRBD1 or TRBD2 (5 bases each). Germline V gives CDR1 SGHRS, CDR2 YFSETQ. The CDR3 loop spans 11 amino acids. Trimming shortened V by 6 bases and J by 7 bases, and 11 bases separated the two germline ends. CDR3 nucleotide sequence: TGCGCCAGCAAGGGACGTGAGGAGCAGTACTTC. Its protein is CASKGREEQYF.

The chain uses TRBV11-3 and TRBJ2-1, with 10 bases identical to TRBD2. The ends lost 5 bases at V and 1 base at J; junction bases unmatched: 2. The CDR3 totals 15 residues. CDR1 and CDR2 (germline): SGHNT, YENEEA. The CDR3 here is CASSGTSESYNEQFF. In DNA, the CDR3 is TGTGCCAGCAGCGGGACTAGCGAATCCTACAATGAGCAGTTCTTC. The entire variable domain, with the rest obtained from reference TRBV11-3 and TRBJ2-1, is as follows: EAGVVQSPRYKIIEKKQPVAFWCNPISGHNTLYWYLQNLGQGPELLIRYENEEAVDDSQLPKDRFSAERLKGVDSTLKIQPAELGDSAVYLCASSGTSESYNEQFFGPGTRLTVL.

The rearrangement uses TRBV7-2 and TRBJ2-7; maybe TRBD2 (5 bases). The ends were cut back, 6 bases at V and 7 bases at J, with 16 bases in the middle. CDR3 length equals 13 residues. The V gene's germline CDR1 is SGHTA and CDR2 FQGNSA. This chain's CDR3 is CASRSPGSGEQYF. CDR3 sequence (DNA): TGTGCCAGCAGGTCCCCGGGATCCGGGGAGCAGTACTTC.

The chain employs TRBV30 and TRBJ1-2; D is unresolved. Germline loops: CDR1 GTSNPN, CDR2 SVGIG (reference sequence). Trimming left V 2 bases short and J 6 bases short, with 19 bases between. This CDR3 contains 15 residues. The CDR3 is CAWSRFSRGADGYTF. In DNA, the CDR3 is TGTGCCTGGAGTCGGTTTTCTCGGGGAGCTGATGGCTACACCTTC.

The rearrangement uses TRBV19 and TRBJ2-1; TRBD2 matches at 8 bases. This CDR3 has 16 amino acids. Trimming took 1 base from V and 7 from J; bases not matched to a gene: 9. Germline V lookup: CDR1 LNHDA, CDR2 SQIVND (reference sequence). The CDR3, as DNA: TGTGCCAGTAGTATAGTGCCTAGCGGGTTAGGGAATGAGCAGTTCTTC. It specifies CASSIVPSGLGNEQFF.

This clone was seen only once. The chain carries TRBV19 and TRBJ2-1, with D perhaps matching TRBD2 (5 bases). The CDR3 runs to 16 residues. The germline V and J ends were trimmed by 1 base and 4 bases, with 14 bases remaining between them. The germline gives CDR1 LNHDA, CDR2 SQIVND (reference sequence). CDR3 sequence: CASSIGGSGAYNEQFF. The CDR3 DNA sequence: TGTGCCAGTAGTATAGGAGGGAGCGGTGCATACAATGAGCAGTTCTTC.

The chain carries TRBV27 and TRBJ1-5; the D gene is possibly TRBD1 (5 bases). The V end was cut by 5 bases, the J end by 7 bases, with 12 bases between. The CDR3 extends over 13 amino acids. CDR1 and CDR2 (germline): MNHEY, SMNVEV (reference sequence). CDR3 DNA: TGTGCCAGCAGTGGGGACCTCGGGCAGCCCCAGCATTTT. Translating it yields CASSGDLGQPQHF.

This chain connects TRBV4-1 to TRBJ2-1, with a weak D call TRBD1 (8 bases). V gave up 5 bases and J gave up 8 bases, with 19 bases separating them. CDR1 and CDR2 (germline): MGHRA, YSYEKL. The CDR3 has 15 amino acids. The CDR3 sequence is CASSYGQGGLHEQFF. In DNA form, the CDR3 reads TGCGCCAGCAGCTACGGACAGGGAGGGCTCCATGAGCAGTTCTTC.

This chain connects TRBV5-5 to TRBJ2-1; D is ambiguous. The CDR3 totals 13 residues. The V and J ends lost 2 bases and 10 bases respectively, with 13 bases between them. Germline CDR1 and CDR2: SGHKS and YYEKEE (reference sequence). CDR3 loop: CASSFPSSPEQFF. CDR3 bases: TGTGCCAGCAGCTTTCCTAGTTCCCCAGAGCAGTTCTTC.

This clone was counted a single time. This chain uses TRBV7-8 with TRBJ2-5; D is unclear. Germline V gene sequence: CDR1 SGHVS, CDR2 FQNEAQ. The CDR3 loop spans 13 amino acids. V was trimmed by 2 bases and J by 4 bases, leaving 8 bases between them. The CDR3: CASSLWGRETQYF. CDR3 nucleotides: TGTGCCAGCAGCTTATGGGGTCGAGAGACCCAGTACTTC.